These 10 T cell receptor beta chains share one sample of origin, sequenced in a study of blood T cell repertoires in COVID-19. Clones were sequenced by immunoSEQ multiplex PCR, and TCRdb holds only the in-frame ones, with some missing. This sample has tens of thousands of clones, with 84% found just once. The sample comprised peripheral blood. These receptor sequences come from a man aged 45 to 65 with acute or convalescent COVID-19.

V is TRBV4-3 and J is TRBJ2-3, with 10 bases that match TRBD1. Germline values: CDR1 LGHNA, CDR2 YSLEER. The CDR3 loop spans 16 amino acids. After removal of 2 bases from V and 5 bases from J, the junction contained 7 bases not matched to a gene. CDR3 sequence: CASSQNPGQGIDTQYF. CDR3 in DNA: TGCGCCAGCAGCCAAAATCCGGGACAGGGGATAGATACGCAGTATTTT.

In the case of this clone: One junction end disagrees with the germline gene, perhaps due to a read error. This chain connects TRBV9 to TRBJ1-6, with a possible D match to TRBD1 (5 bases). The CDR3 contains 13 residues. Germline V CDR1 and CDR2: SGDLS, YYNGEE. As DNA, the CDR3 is TGTGCCAGCAACGTACAGGAAAATTCACCCCTCCACTTT. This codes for CASNVQENSPLHF.

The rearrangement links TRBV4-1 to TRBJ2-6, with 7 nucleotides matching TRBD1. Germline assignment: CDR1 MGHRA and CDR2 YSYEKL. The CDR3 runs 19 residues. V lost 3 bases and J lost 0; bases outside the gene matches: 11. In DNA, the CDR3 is TGCGCCAGCAGCCACAGCTCTAGACAGGGCAGCTCTGGGGCCAACGTCCTGACTTTC. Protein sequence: CASSHSSRQGSSGANVLTF.

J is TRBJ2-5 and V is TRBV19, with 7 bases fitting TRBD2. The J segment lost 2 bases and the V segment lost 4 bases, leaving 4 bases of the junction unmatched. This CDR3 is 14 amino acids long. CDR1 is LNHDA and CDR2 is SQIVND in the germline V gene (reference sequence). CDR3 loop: CASSNQRGQETQYF. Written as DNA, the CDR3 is TGTGCCAGTAGTAACCAGCGGGGACAAGAGACCCAGTACTTC.

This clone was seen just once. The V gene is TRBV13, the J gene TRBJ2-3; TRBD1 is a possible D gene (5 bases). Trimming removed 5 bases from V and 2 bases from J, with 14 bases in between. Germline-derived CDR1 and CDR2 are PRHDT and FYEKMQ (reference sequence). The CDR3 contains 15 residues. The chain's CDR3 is CASSREAGPTDTQYF. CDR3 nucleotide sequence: TGTGCCAGCAGCCGAGAGGCAGGGCCCACAGATACGCAGTATTTT. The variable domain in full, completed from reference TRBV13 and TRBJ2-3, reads AAGVIQSPRHLIKEKRETATLKCYPIPRHDTVYWYQQGPGQDPQFLISFYEKMQSDKGSIPDRFSAQQFSDYHSELNMSSLELGDSALYFCASSREAGPTDTQYFGPGTRLTVL.

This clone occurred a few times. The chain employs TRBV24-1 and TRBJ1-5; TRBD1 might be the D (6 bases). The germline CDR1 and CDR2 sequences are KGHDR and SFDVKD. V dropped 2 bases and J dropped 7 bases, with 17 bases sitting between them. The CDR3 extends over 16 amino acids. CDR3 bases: TGTGCCACCAGTGATTCAACAGGGAGAAGGGGACAGCCCCAGCATTTT. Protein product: CATSDSTGRRGQPQHF.

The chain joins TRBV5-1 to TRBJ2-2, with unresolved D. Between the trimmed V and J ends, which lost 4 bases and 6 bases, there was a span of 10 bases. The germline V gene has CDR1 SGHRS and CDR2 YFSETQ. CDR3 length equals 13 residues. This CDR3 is CASSSYISGELFF. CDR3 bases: TGCGCCAGCAGCAGTTACATCTCCGGGGAGCTGTTTTTT. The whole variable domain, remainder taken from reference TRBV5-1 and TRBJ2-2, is KAGVTQTPRYLIKTRGQQVTLSCSPISGHRSVSWYQQTPGQGLQFLFEYFSETQRNKGNFPGRFSGRQFSNSRSEMNVSTLELGDSALYLCASSSYISGELFFGEGSRLTVL.

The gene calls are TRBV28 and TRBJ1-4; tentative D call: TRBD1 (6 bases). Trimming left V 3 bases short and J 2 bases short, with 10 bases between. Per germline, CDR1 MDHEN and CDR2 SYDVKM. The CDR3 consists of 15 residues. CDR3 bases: TGTGCCAGCAGTTTCACAGGGCGGACTAATGAAAAACTGTTTTTT. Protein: CASSFTGRTNEKLFF.

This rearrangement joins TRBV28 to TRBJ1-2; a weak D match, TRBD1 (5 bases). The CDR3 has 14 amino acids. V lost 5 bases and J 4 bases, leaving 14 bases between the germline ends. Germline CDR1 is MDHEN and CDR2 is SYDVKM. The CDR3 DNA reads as TGTGCCAGCAGTGGGGGGGTTGGTAGCTATGGCTACACCTTC. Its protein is CASSGGVGSYGYTF.

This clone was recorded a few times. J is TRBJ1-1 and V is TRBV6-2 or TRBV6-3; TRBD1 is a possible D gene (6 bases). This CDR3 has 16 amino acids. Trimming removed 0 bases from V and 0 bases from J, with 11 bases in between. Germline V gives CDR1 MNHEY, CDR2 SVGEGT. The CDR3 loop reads CASSYSTGQLNTEAFF. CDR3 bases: TGTGCCAGCAGTTACTCGACAGGACAGTTGAACACTGAAGCTTTCTTT.